What follows are 9 T cell receptor beta chains derived from one specimen sequenced in a study of patients and donors after allogeneic stem cell transplantation. From the RT-PCR reads, TCRdb called clonotypes with MiXCR, one entry per CDR3 protein. The sample contains approximately 200,000 distinct CDR3 sequences, around 40% of which appear only once. The sequenced material came from blood, either unsorted or a sorted T cell fraction (not recorded which). Source of these receptors: a human donor who was either an allogeneic HSCT recipient or a stem cell or donor lymphocyte infusion donor (not recorded which). It is not recorded whose cells these are; they may come from a transplant donor.

J is TRBJ1-5 and V is TRBV12-3 or TRBV12-4; unclear D gene. Trimming pared 1 base from V and 3 bases from J, leaving 10 bases between. This CDR3 is built from 15 residues. The CDR3 here is CASSLGTAINQPQHF. DNA of the CDR3: TGTGCCAGCAGTTTAGGTACAGCGATCAATCAGCCCCAGCATTTT.

This rearrangement joins TRBV4-3 to TRBJ2-3, with 8 bases fitting TRBD1. This CDR3 is built from 17 residues. The trim removed 3 bases at V and 1 base at J, leaving 9 bases unmatched. CDR1 LGHNA and CDR2 YSLEER come from the germline V gene. CDR3 protein: CASSHQWRGQGTDTQYF. CDR3 DNA sequence: TGCGCCAGCAGCCACCAGTGGAGGGGACAGGGCACAGATACGCAGTATTTT.

This clonotype has a handful of counts. This rearrangement joins TRBV7-9 to TRBJ2-5; D is possibly TRBD1 or TRBD2 (5 bases each). Germline values: CDR1 SEHNR, CDR2 FQNEAQ (reference sequence). This CDR3 is built from 15 residues. Trimming took off 5 bases at V and 3 bases at J, with 16 bases between the two ends. In nucleotides, the CDR3 is TGTGCCAGCAGCCAGAGATCCCGAGGGGAAGAGACCCAGTACTTC. Translating gives CASSQRSRGEETQYF.

Only a few counts were recorded for this clonotype. CDR3: CSARSAQGNTEAFF. For the CDR3, the DNA is TGCAGTGCTAGATCTGCTCAGGGGAACACTGAAGCTTTCTTT. The chain employs TRBV20-1 and TRBJ1-1, with D maybe TRBD1 (5 bases). V lost 2 bases and J 1 base, leaving 11 bases between the germline ends. The V gene's germline CDR1 is DFQATT and CDR2 SNEGSKA (reference sequence). The CDR3 has 14 residues.

The chain recombines TRBV4-2 with TRBJ1-1; tentative D call: TRBD1 (5 bases). Germline lookup yields CDR1 LGHNA and CDR2 YNFKEQ. With 0 bases removed from V and 5 bases from J, the gap between germline ends came to 16 bases. The CDR3 is made up of 16 amino acids. The CDR3 loop reads CASSQEVMAGQTEAFF. CDR3 in DNA: TGTGCCAGCAGCCAAGAAGTAATGGCAGGGCAAACTGAAGCTTTCTTT.

This sequence joins TRBV5-8 and TRBJ2-7; D not resolved. Trimming took off 0 bases at V and 8 bases at J, with 12 bases between the two ends. This CDR3 contains 13 residues. Germline CDR1 is SGHTS and CDR2 is YDEGEE. This chain's CDR3 is CASSLVGVYQQYF. CDR3 nucleotides: TGTGCCAGCAGCTTGGTCGGTGTTTACCAGCAGTACTTC. Based on the CDR3 plus reference TRBV5-8 and TRBJ2-7, the full variable domain is EAGVTQSPTHLIKTRGQQATLRCSPISGHTSVYWYQQALGLGLQFLLWYDEGEERNRGNFPPRFSGRQFPNYSSELNVNALELEDSALYLCASSLVGVYQQYFGPGTRLTVT.

This clonotype has just a few counts. This chain links TRBV7-9 with TRBJ1-1; perhaps TRBD1 as D (6 bases). Germline V CDR1 and CDR2: SEHNR, FQNEAQ (reference sequence). The CDR3 is 12 amino acids. Trimming took off 4 bases at V and 8 bases at J, with 11 bases between the two ends. The CDR3 is CASSYGDREAFF. The CDR3 DNA reads as TGTGCCAGCAGCTATGGCGACAGGGAAGCTTTCTTT.

This clonotype was seen a handful of times. This chain joins TRBV28 and TRBJ1-6; D is ambiguous. The CDR3 runs 14 residues. Trimming left V 3 bases short and J 4 bases short, with 7 bases between. CDR1 is MDHEN and CDR2 is SYDVKM in the germline V gene. CDR3 loop: CASSFRRYNSPLHF. The DNA of the CDR3 is TGTGCCAGCAGTTTTCGTCGGTATAATTCACCCCTCCACTTT.

This clonotype was observed a few times. This chain links TRBV6-2 or TRBV6-3 with TRBJ1-6; 9 bases match TRBD1. Germline lookup yields CDR1 MNHEY and CDR2 SVGEGT. The length of the CDR3 is 16 residues. After removal of 3 bases from V and 7 bases from J, the junction contained 7 bases not matched to a gene. The CDR3 sequence: CASSYPRQGGNSPLHF. CDR3 DNA sequence: TGTGCCAGCAGTTATCCCAGACAGGGGGGAAATTCACCCCTCCACTTT.